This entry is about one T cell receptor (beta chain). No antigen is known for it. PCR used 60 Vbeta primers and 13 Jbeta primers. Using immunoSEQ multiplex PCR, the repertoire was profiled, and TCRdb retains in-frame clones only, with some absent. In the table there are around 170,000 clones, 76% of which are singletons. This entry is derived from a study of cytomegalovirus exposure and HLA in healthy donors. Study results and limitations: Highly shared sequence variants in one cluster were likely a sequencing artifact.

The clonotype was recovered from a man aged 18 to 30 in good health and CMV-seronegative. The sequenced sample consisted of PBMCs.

The CDR3 coding sequence is TGTGCCAGCAGCTTAAATGCGGGAGTGTACAATGAGCAGTTCTTC. Residues: CASSLNAGVYNEQFF. The chain recombines TRBV7-9 with TRBJ2-1; TRBD2 matches 7 bases. CDR1 is SEHNR and CDR2 is FQNEAQ in the germline V gene (reference sequence). The CDR3 is made up of 15 amino acids. Germline trimming cut 2 bases from V and 4 bases from J; bases unmatched to any gene: 5.